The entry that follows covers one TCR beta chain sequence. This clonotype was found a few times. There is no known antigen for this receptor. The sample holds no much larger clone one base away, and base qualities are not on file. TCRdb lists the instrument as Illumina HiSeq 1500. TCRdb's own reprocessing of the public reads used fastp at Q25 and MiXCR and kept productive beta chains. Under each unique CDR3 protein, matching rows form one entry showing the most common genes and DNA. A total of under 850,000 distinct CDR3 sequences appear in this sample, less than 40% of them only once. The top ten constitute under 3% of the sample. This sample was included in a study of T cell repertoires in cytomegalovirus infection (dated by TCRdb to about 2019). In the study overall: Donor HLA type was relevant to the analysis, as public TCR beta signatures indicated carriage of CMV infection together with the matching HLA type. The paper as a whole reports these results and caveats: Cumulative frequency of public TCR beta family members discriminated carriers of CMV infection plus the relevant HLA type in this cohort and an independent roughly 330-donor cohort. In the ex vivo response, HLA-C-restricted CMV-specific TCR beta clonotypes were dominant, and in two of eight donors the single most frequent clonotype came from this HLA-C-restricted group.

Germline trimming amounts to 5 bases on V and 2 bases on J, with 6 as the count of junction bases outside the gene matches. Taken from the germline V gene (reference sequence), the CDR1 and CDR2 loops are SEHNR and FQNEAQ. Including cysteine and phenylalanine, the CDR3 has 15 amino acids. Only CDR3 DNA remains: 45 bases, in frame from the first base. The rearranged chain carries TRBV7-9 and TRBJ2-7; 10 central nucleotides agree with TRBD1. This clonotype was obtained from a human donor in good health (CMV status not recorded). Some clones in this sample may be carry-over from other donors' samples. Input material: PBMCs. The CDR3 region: CASSVGQGFPYEQYF. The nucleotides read TGTGCCAGCAGCGTGGGACAGGGGTTTCCCTACGAGCAGTACTTC.